Following are 17 T cell receptor beta chains from one sample sequenced in a study of blood T cells in healthy people across ages. The authors ran a second PCR of 7 to 11 cycles using a sample-barcoded 5' primer and a J-beta primer mix. MiXCR was run by TCRdb on the 5' RACE reads, yielding one entry per CDR3 protein. The sample includes about 670,000 distinct CDR3 sequences, around 38% of them seen just once. Material: blood. These receptor sequences come from a man older than 75 in good health.

The CDR3 sequence is CASRRSVGGHTGELFF. The CDR3 nucleotides read TGTGCCAGCAGACGTTCAGTGGGGGGCCACACCGGGGAGCTGTTTTTT. The chain joins TRBV7-2 to TRBJ2-2; D may match TRBD1 or TRBD2 (6 bases each). From germline, CDR1 is SGHTA and CDR2 FQGNSA. The CDR3 spans 16 residues. Trimming removed 6 bases from V and 3 bases from J, with 17 bases in between.

The chain carries TRBV3-1 and TRBJ2-4; no clear D. The DNA end lines up better with TRBJ2-7; the J call may be wrong. The CDR3 loop spans 12 amino acids. From germline, CDR1 is LGHDT and CDR2 YNNKEL (reference sequence). The CDR3 DNA sequence: TGTGCCAGCAGCCAAGTTTCCCACGAGCAGTACTTC. Amino acids: CASSQVSHEQYF.

The chain uses TRBV7-2 and TRBJ2-1, with 7 bases identical to TRBD2. The CDR3 is 17 residues long. CDR1 and CDR2 from the germline V gene are SGHTA and FQGNSA. J gave up 9 bases and V 1 base, and 15 bases lay outside the gene matches. In DNA form, the CDR3 reads TGTGCCAGCAGCTTAGGCGTACTAGTGGGAGGGCCCTTTGAGCAGTTCTTC. Its protein is CASSLGVLVGGPFEQFF.

The genes are TRBV7-3 and TRBJ2-7, with D possibly being TRBD2 (6 bases). V was cut by 5 bases and J by 5 bases, with 19 bases left in between. This CDR3 contains 15 residues. Germline V CDR1 and CDR2: SGHTA, FQGTGA. CDR3 nucleotide sequence: TGTGCCAGCAGCCCAATTGCTAGCGCGTCGCACGAGCAGTACTTC. Protein: CASSPIASASHEQYF.

This clonotype appeared a few times. Here the CDR3 reads CASSEGGGLNEQYF. DNA for the CDR3: TGTGCCAGCAGCGAGGGTGGGGGCCTGAACGAGCAGTACTTC. This chain links TRBV6-2 or TRBV6-3 with TRBJ2-7; TRBD1 might be the D (6 bases). With 6 bases removed from V and 5 bases from J, the gap between germline ends came to 17 bases. Germline CDR1 MNHEY, CDR2 SVGEGT. The CDR3 runs to 14 residues.

This clonotype has just a few counts. The chain combines TRBV20-1 with TRBJ2-5, with 9 bases aligning to TRBD1. This CDR3 contains 14 residues. Germline-derived CDR1 and CDR2 are DFQATT and SNEGSKA (reference sequence). V shed 6 bases, J shed 0 bases, and the junction held 5 bases outside the gene matches. CDR3 amino acids: CSAPGQGNQETQYF. The CDR3 bases are TGCAGTGCCCCGGGACAGGGAAACCAAGAGACCCAGTACTTC.

On this clonotype itself: No DNA is shown, since the ends of the CDR3 on it are uncertain; the CDR3 is the one TCRdb lists. The chain combines TRBV5-1 with TRBJ2-7; the table's D gene call, TRBD1, was not cross checked with the DNA. Germline V gene lookup returns CDR1 SGHRS and CDR2 YFSETQ. A total of 16 residues make up the CDR3, ends included. The CDR3 is CASSSSDRGYGYEQYF.

The chain carries TRBV6-5 and TRBJ2-7; D is possibly TRBD1 (5 bases). The CDR3 is 14 residues long. The V end was cut by 8 bases, the J end by 1 base, with 15 bases between. Germline CDR1 reads MNHEY; CDR2 reads SVGAGI. The CDR3 loop is CASGARRGSYEQYF. CDR3 bases: TGTGCCAGCGGGGCCCGAAGGGGTTCCTACGAGCAGTACTTC.

The chain employs TRBV20-1 and TRBJ2-1, with a weak D call TRBD1 (5 bases). The J call may be mistaken, given a closer DNA end match to TRBJ2-7. Germline CDR1 and CDR2: DFQATT and SNEGSKA (reference sequence). CDR3 length: 16 amino acids. CDR3 sequence (DNA): TGCAGCGCTTTTCCCTCAGAGACAGCTTCCTACAATGAGCAGTACTTC. It translates to CSAFPSETASYNEQYF.

The V and J genes are TRBV10-2 and TRBJ2-6, with D tentatively TRBD1 (6 bases). From germline, CDR1 is WSHSY and CDR2 SAAADI. V was pared by 6 bases and J by 3 bases, with 12 bases between. This CDR3 is built from 15 residues. Here the CDR3 reads CASSLQGNGANVLTF. The CDR3 DNA is TGCGCCAGCAGCTTACAGGGTAATGGGGCCAACGTCCTGACTTTC.

This clonotype was seen repeatedly, ten times or more. This chain connects TRBV7-9 to TRBJ2-1; TRBD2 agrees at 7 bases. Per germline, CDR1 SEHNR and CDR2 FQNEAQ (reference sequence). V dropped 2 bases and J dropped 7; count of bases not matched to a gene: 11. This CDR3 comprises 16 residues. The CDR3, as DNA: TGTGCCAGCAGCTTAAAAAAGGCGGGAGTCGGAAATGAGCAGTTCTTC. Its protein product is CASSLKKAGVGNEQFF.

The chain has TRBV6-5 and TRBJ1-5; D remains ambiguous. CDR1 MNHEY and CDR2 SVGAGI come from the germline V gene. Trimming pared 6 bases from V and 1 base from J, leaving 13 bases between. The CDR3 is made up of 15 amino acids. CDR3 DNA sequence: TGTGCCAGCAGGCGAACAGTTTCCAGCAATCAGCCCCAGCATTTT. Protein sequence: CASRRTVSSNQPQHF.

The CDR3 loop is CSVAPRTGGNYGYTF. The CDR3 coding sequence is TGCAGCGTTGCTCCAAGGACAGGGGGCAATTATGGCTACACCTTC. This chain uses TRBV29-1 with TRBJ1-2; 11 bases line up with TRBD1. This CDR3 is built from 15 residues. The germline gives CDR1 SQVTM, CDR2 ANQGSEA. The V gene end was trimmed by 4 bases and the J gene end by 5 bases; junction bases not matched to a gene: 9.

The chain employs TRBV7-9 and TRBJ2-7; TRBD1 matches at 7 bases. Germline CDR1 is SEHNR and CDR2 is FQNEAQ (reference sequence). The CDR3 has 14 residues. The J segment lost 5 bases and the V segment lost 5 bases, leaving 9 bases of the junction unmatched. CDR3 in DNA: TGTGCCAGCAGCGTAGGGGGACAGCCAAACGAGCAGTACTTC. It encodes CASSVGGQPNEQYF.

Only a few counts were recorded for this clonotype. A much larger clone lies one base from this, so it may be a read error. The rearrangement uses TRBV3-1 and TRBJ2-1, with D hard to call. Germline CDR1 reads LGHDT; CDR2 reads YNNKEL (reference sequence). The CDR3 runs 14 residues. Trimming took 1 base from V and 13 from J, leaving 17 bases between them. CDR3 coding DNA: TGTGCCAGCAGCCAAGCTTCCAGTGAAGAGACCCAGTTCTTC. Translation: CASSQASSEETQFF.

There are many counts of this clonotype. The V and J genes are TRBV7-2 and TRBJ2-5; D unclear. Trimming removed 0 bases at V and 9 bases at J, with 11 bases between. Germline assignment: CDR1 SGHTA and CDR2 FQGNSA. The CDR3 has 13 amino acids. In DNA form, the CDR3 reads TGTGCCAGCAGCTTAGCTGGGGTTAAGGCCCAGTACTTC. Its translation is CASSLAGVKAQYF. Full variable domain (missing parts from reference TRBV7-2 and TRBJ2-5): GAGVSQSPSNKVTEKGKDVELRCDPISGHTALYWYRQSLGQGLEFLIYFQGNSAPDKSGLPSDRFSAERTGGSVSTLTIQRTQQEDSAVYLCASSLAGVKAQYFGPGTRLLVL.

In its sample, this clonotype was seen a few times. The chain couples TRBV6-4 to TRBJ2-3; D remains unclear. V gave up 2 bases and J gave up 5 bases, with 8 bases separating them. This CDR3 contains 13 residues. The V gene's germline CDR1 is MRHNA and CDR2 SNTAGT. CDR3 residues: CASSDDRGDTQYF. CDR3 DNA sequence: TGTGCCAGCAGTGACGATAGAGGAGATACGCAGTATTTT.